A selection of T cell receptor beta chains follows, all from one sample in a study of cytomegalovirus exposure and HLA in healthy donors. Measured with immunoSEQ multiplex PCR; TCRdb has only the in-frame clones, and not every one. The repertoire holds fewer than 400,000 clones, with over 75% as singletons. The material sequenced was PBMCs. These receptors were obtained from a man aged 25-40 years in good health and CMV-seronegative. Each CDR3 is given with its conserved first and last residue. A D gene is named only where the DNA matches it firmly. The listing skips clone size in some rows; elsewhere it reads once, few, many or a size class.

clone size	V gene	J gene	D gene	CDR3 DNA	CDR3 protein
.	TRBV27	TRBJ2-5	.	TGTGCCAGCAGTTTAGGGTGGGGAGTGTACCAAGAGACCCAGTACTTC	CASSLGWGVYQETQYF
.	TRBV5-1	TRBJ2-7	TRBD2	TGCGCCAGCAGCTTGGTTGGAGCGGGGCCCACCTACGAGCAGTACTTC	CASSLVGAGPTYEQYF
.	TRBV7-9	TRBJ2-2	.	TGTGCTAAGGAAACTAGCCACAACACCGGGGAGCTGTTTTTT	CAKETSHNTGELFF
.	TRBV6-1	TRBJ1-6	TRBD1	TGTGCCAGCAGTGAAGTCGTGGGACAGGGGGACTTGTCACCCCTCCACTTT	CASSEVVGQGDLSPLHF
.	TRBV5-1	TRBJ2-5	.	TGCGCCAGCAGCTTTGGGGGCGAAGAGACCCAGTACTTC	CASSFGGEETQYF
.	TRBV19	TRBJ2-3	.	TGTGCCAGTGCAGTGGGACACCTCACAGATACGCAGTATTTT	CASAVGHLTDTQYF
.	TRBV19	TRBJ1-1	.	TGTGCCAGTAGTATAGTTCTCGAGAGAATGAACACTGAAGCTTTCTTT	CASSIVLERMNTEAFF
.	TRBV6-5	TRBJ1-1	.	TGTGCCAGCAGTTTCAGGTACAGTTTAAACACTGAAGCTTTCTTT	CASSFRYSLNTEAFF
.	TRBV27	TRBJ1-6	TRBD1	TGTGCCAGCAGGTGGACAGGGGGCTACGGTTCACCCCTCCACTTT	CASRWTGGYGSPLHF
.	TRBV11-2	TRBJ2-7	.	TGTGCCAGCAGCTTAGTAGGGACACTCTCCTACGAGCAGTACTTC	CASSLVGTLSYEQYF
once	TRBV9	TRBJ1-4	.	TGTGCCAGCAGCGCGGGACAAACGACAGCAACTAATGAAAAACTGTTTTTT	CASSAGQTTATNEKLFF
.	TRBV5-1	TRBJ2-1	TRBD2	TGCGCCAGCAGCTTGGAACTAGCGGGGGACAATGAGCAGTTCTTC	CASSLELAGDNEQFF
.	TRBV7-9	TRBJ2-7	TRBD2	TGTGCCAGCAGCTTAACGAAGCGGGGGGGCTACGAGCAGTACTTC	CASSLTKRGGYEQYF
.	TRBV6-6	TRBJ1-2	.	TGTGCCAGCAGTTCAGGGGTGGACTATGGCTACACCTTC	CASSSGVDYGYTF
.	TRBV5-1	TRBJ2-1	TRBD1	TGCGCCAGCAGCTTCCGGGACAGGGGTCCCGATGAGCAGTTCTTC	CASSFRDRGPDEQFF
.	TRBV7-9	TRBJ1-2	TRBD1	TGTGCCAGCAGCTCAGGGGGTCCGTACTATGGCTACACCTTC	CASSSGGPYYGYTF
.	TRBV7-9	TRBJ2-5	.	TGTGCCAGCACCTCCGAGGGGGAACAAGAGACCCAGTACTTC	CASTSEGEQETQYF
.	TRBV14	TRBJ2-1	TRBD1	TGTGCCAGCAGCCGGAACAGGGGCCGAGGCTCCTACAATGAGCAGTTCTTC	CASSRNRGRGSYNEQFF
.	TRBV5-1	TRBJ1-2	TRBD1	TGCGCCAGCAGCTTAGGGACAGATGGCTACACCTTC	CASSLGTDGYTF
.	TRBV4-1	TRBJ1-2	.	TGCGCCAGCAGCCAAGGCAACACCTATGGCTACACCTTC	CASSQGNTYGYTF
once	TRBV13	TRBJ2-3	TRBD1	TGTGCCAGCAGCTGGACAGGGGGCACAGATACGCAGTATTTT	CASSWTGGTDTQYF
.	TRBV5-1	TRBJ1-2	.	TGCGCCAGCAGCCCCGCTGGGAGTTTAGTCTATGGCTACACCTTC	CASSPAGSLVYGYTF
.	TRBV27	TRBJ1-4	.	TGTGCCAGCAAACAGGGAGGGAGTGAAAAACTGTTTTTT	CASKQGGSEKLFF
.	TRBV6-1	TRBJ2-6	.	TGTGCCAGCAGTGAATTAGGGGGGGCTGGGGCCAACGTCCTGACTTTC	CASSELGGAGANVLTF
.	TRBV29-1	TRBJ2-7	.	TGCAGCGCTACAGGGTCCCACGAGCAGTACTTC	CSATGSHEQYF
.	TRBV7-9	TRBJ2-3	.	TGTGCCAGCGGGTCCGATGGAGGCCCCTCTATTCCAGATACGCAGTATTTT	CASGSDGGPSIPDTQYF
.	TRBV9	TRBJ1-2	TRBD1	TGTGCCAGCAGCCCTACCGGGACAGTCGACTATGGCTACACCTTC	CASSPTGTVDYGYTF
.	TRBV6-4	TRBJ2-5	TRBD2	TGTGCCAGCAGTGGACAACTAGCGGGGTTCACACAAGAGACCCAGTACTTC	CASSGQLAGFTQETQYF
.	TRBV6-6	TRBJ1-6	.	TGTGCCAGCAGTTACTCGATTCAGGGCCGGCGATTT	CASSYSIQGRRF
.	TRBV19	TRBJ2-7	TRBD1	TGTGCCAGTAGTATGGGACAGGTCAGCGACTACGAGCAGTACTTC	CASSMGQVSDYEQYF
.	TRBV9	TRBJ2-1	TRBD2	TGTGCCAGCAGCGCCACTAGCGGGGGGGCGTACAATGAGCAGTTCTTC	CASSATSGGAYNEQFF